Following are 5 T cell receptor beta chains from one sample sequenced in a study of blood T cell repertoires in COVID-19 (TCRdb year 2020). Receptors were amplified or captured by the immunoSEQ multiplex PCR assay. TCRdb provides this immuneACCESS table in a form limited to in-frame rearrangements. Some clones are lacking; in checked studies, under half of them reflect an unresolved V gene, and why the rest are absent is not known. The sample table lists approximately 210,000 clones, around 83% of them with a count of one. The ten largest clones take up less than 3% of the sample. The sample consisted of peripheral blood. These TCRs come from a man between 50 and 59 years old with active or convalescent COVID-19.

Worth noting for this clone: The sample has other DNA sequences that encode this CDR3 too. The chain has TRBV2 and TRBJ2-3, with a tentative D call TRBD1 (6 bases). The ends were cut back, 4 bases at V and 0 bases at J, with 11 bases in the middle. The CDR3 has 15 residues. Germline loops: CDR1 SNHLY, CDR2 FYNNEI. CDR3 DNA: TGTGCCAGCAGTGGGGACACTCCTAGCACAGATACGCAGTATTTT. Amino acid sequence: CASSGDTPSTDTQYF.

This chain joins TRBV18 and TRBJ2-3, with 10 bases matching TRBD2. V was clipped by 5 bases and J by 2 bases; unmatched bases: 4. CDR1 and CDR2 from the germline V gene are KGHSH and LQKENI. The CDR3 spans 15 residues. The CDR3 loop reads CASSALAGDTDTQYF. CDR3 coding DNA: TGTGCCAGCTCAGCCCTAGCGGGGGACACAGATACGCAGTATTTT.

Points on this clone: This sample also contains other DNA sequences that code for the same CDR3. V and J are TRBV27 and TRBJ1-1, with 9 bases matching TRBD1. The CDR3 spans 15 residues. Germline CDR1 and CDR2: MNHEY and SMNVEV (reference sequence). After removal of 0 bases from V and 4 bases from J, the junction contained 3 bases not matched to a gene. The CDR3 bases are TGTGCCAGCAGTTTATCCACAGGGGGCTTCACTGAAGCTTTCTTT. This gives the protein CASSLSTGGFTEAFF.

The V gene is TRBV9, the J gene TRBJ2-1; TRBD2 agrees at 9 bases. Germline loops: CDR1 SGDLS, CDR2 YYNGEE. After removal of 3 bases from V and 7 bases from J, the junction contained 8 bases not matched to a gene. The CDR3 length is 15 residues. The DNA for the CDR3 is TGTGCCAGCAGCGCCCAAGAGCGGGGGGAGAATGAGCAGTTCTTC. It specifies CASSAQERGENEQFF.

The chain recombines TRBV7-8 with TRBJ1-3, with D uncertain. In germline, CDR1 is SGHVS, CDR2 FQNEAQ. The CDR3 runs to 15 residues. V dropped 3 bases and J dropped 3 bases, with 12 bases sitting between them. The CDR3 here is CASSFDTGIGNTIYF. Here the CDR3 DNA reads TGTGCCAGCAGCTTCGACACCGGTATTGGAAACACCATATATTTT.